The rows below give T cell receptor beta chains drawn from one sample of a study of Ad26.COV2.S vaccination and SARS-CoV-2 variants. Profiling relied on immunoSEQ multiplex PCR, and the TCRdb table lists in-frame clones only, not all of them. The data show about 87,000 clones, roughly 84% seen once. The source was peripheral blood, collected after recovery from COVID-19. Receptor source: a human donor who had recovered from COVID-19. Both conserved end residues are part of each CDR3. The D gene is left open where the match is weak. A clone size is listed for some rows: how often the clone was seen (once, few, many), or a class if it is expanded.

cdr3_nt,cdr3_aa,clone_size,v_call,d_call,j_call
TGTGCCAGCAGCACCCGATTCATCGGACAGGGGAGGAGAGGCTACACCTTC,CASSTRFIGQGRRGYTF,-,TRBV27,TRBD1,TRBJ1-2
TGTGCCAGTGGGGCTGAGCAGTTCTTC,CASGAEQFF,-,TRBV9,-,TRBJ2-1
TGTGCCAGCAGTTTATATGGTGGGGGTTCAACTGAAGCTTTCTTT,CASSLYGGGSTEAFF,-,TRBV28,-,TRBJ1-1
TGTGCCAGCAGCCCCGGGCAGGGGAACTCGCGTGGCTACACCTTC,CASSPGQGNSRGYTF,-,TRBV7-3,-,TRBJ1-2
TGTGCCAGCAGTTTATCGCCTAGCGGGAGGGTAGAGACCCAGTACTTC,CASSLSPSGRVETQYF,-,TRBV28,TRBD2,TRBJ2-5
TGTGCCTGGGGTAACTATGGCTACACCTTC,CAWGNYGYTF,-,TRBV28,-,TRBJ1-2
TGCGCCAGCAGCCAAGTTGGGGGAGAGACCCAGTACTTC,CASSQVGGETQYF,-,TRBV4-3,-,TRBJ2-5
TGTGCCAGCAGCTTTACCGAAGGAAACACCATATATTTT,CASSFTEGNTIYF,few,TRBV27,-,TRBJ1-3
TGTGCCAGCAGCTTTACCCGGGACCGATCTTCCTACGAGCAGTACTTC,CASSFTRDRSSYEQYF,-,TRBV7-8,-,TRBJ2-7
TGTGCCAGCTCACCTCAAGGAGGTAGAGGGGGCGACGGCTACACCTTC,CASSPQGGRGGDGYTF,once,TRBV18,TRBD1,TRBJ1-2
TGCGCCAGCAGCCAAGAAAGTCTGGGGCGCGGGGAGACCCAGTACTTC,CASSQESLGRGETQYF,-,TRBV4-1,-,TRBJ2-5
TGTGCCAGCAGGCAACCGACTAGTTCGTCGCAGTACTTC,CASRQPTSSSQYF,-,TRBV13,-,TRBJ2-7
TGTGCCAGCAGCTTAAAGTTTGGGCAGCCCCAGCATTTT,CASSLKFGQPQHF,few,TRBV7-3,-,TRBJ1-5
TGTCAAACAGCAAGAGGAGGGGGCTACGAGCAGTACTTC,CQTARGGGYEQYF,-,TRBV6-5,-,TRBJ2-7
TGTGCCAGCAGTTTAGGACTAGCGGGGGGTCAAGAGACCCAGTACTTC,CASSLGLAGGQETQYF,once,TRBV27,TRBD2,TRBJ2-5
TGTGCTAGTGGTTTGGTAATTGGCGGGAGAGAAGATACGCAGTATTTT,CASGLVIGGREDTQYF,-,TRBV12-5,TRBD2,TRBJ2-3
TGTGCCAGCAGCCAAGATCGCGGAGAAGGCTCCTACAATGAGCAGTTCTTC,CASSQDRGEGSYNEQFF,-,TRBV4-2,-,TRBJ2-1
TGCGCCAGCAGTGACCTAGCGGGAGCGGATACGCAGTATTTT,CASSDLAGADTQYF,-,TRBV10-2,TRBD2,TRBJ2-3
TGTGCCAGCAGGCGGGGCAGGGGGCAGGCCGGGGAGCTGTTTTTT,CASRRGRGQAGELFF,-,TRBV28,TRBD1,TRBJ2-2
TGTGCCAGCAGCTTGGGGGGACTAGCGGGAGCTTCCCACGAGCAGTACTTC,CASSLGGLAGASHEQYF,-,TRBV5-4,TRBD2,TRBJ2-7
TGTGCCAGCAGCCAAGGGTTAGCGGGATACCCCACAGATACGCAGTATTTT,CASSQGLAGYPTDTQYF,-,TRBV3-1/TRBV3-2,TRBD2,TRBJ2-3
TGTGCCAGCAGTTTTCTTACCCCAGGGACTCTCCAGCAAGAGACCCAGTACTTC,CASSFLTPGTLQQETQYF,-,TRBV27,-,TRBJ2-5
TGCGCCAGCAGCCAAGGGACAGGGGGGTCCTACGAGCAGTACTTC,CASSQGTGGSYEQYF,-,TRBV4-3,TRBD1,TRBJ2-7
TGCGCCAGCAGCCAAGTTGTGGGAGCGGGACTGATGGAAGCCAAAAACATTCAGTACTTC,CASSQVVGAGLMEAKNIQYF,-,TRBV4-1,TRBD2,TRBJ2-4
TGTGCCAGTAGTATAGCCGGGGCCAACGTCCTGACTTTC,CASSIAGANVLTF,-,TRBV19,-,TRBJ2-6
TGTGCCAGCAGCCAAGTAGGGACAGTTTACGAGCAGTACTTC,CASSQVGTVYEQYF,-,TRBV3-1/TRBV3-2,TRBD1,TRBJ2-7
TGTGCCAGCAGCGTAGCTCCAGGGACTAGCGGGAGGGGCGACCATGAGCAGTTCTTC,CASSVAPGTSGRGDHEQFF,-,TRBV9,TRBD2,TRBJ2-1
TGTGCCAGCAGCTCAGATCCCCAAAGGGGAATCTATGGCTACACCTTC,CASSSDPQRGIYGYTF,-,TRBV7-2,-,TRBJ1-2
TGTGCCAGCAGCCGCAGAGAGGGAACTAACGAGCAGTACTTC,CASSRREGTNEQYF,few,TRBV6-6,-,TRBJ2-7